Reported below is one TCR beta chain. This specimen comes from a study of blood T cell repertoires in COVID-19. Study summary: Collection of acute and convalescent COVID-19 samples took place in the United States, Italy and Spain. T cells, B-cell-depleted T cells, or PBMCs supplied cDNA or gDNA.

CDR3 length: 12 amino acids. Trimming removed 2 bases from V and 12 bases from J, with 11 bases in between. Germline lookup yields CDR1 MNHEY and CDR2 SMNVEV (reference sequence). Original processing notes: Reference gene primer amplification in the assay estimated nucleated cell counts. Generated by immunoSEQ multiplex PCR, the TCRdb table keeps only in-frame clones and is missing some. V and J calls and clone size are as listed in that table; D and trimming were resolved from the DNA. This table has more than 200,000 clones, around 88% appearing once. The sequencing input was peripheral blood. The V call is TRBV27, the J call TRBJ2-1; a weak D match, TRBD1 (6 bases). This sequence originates from a man older than 75 with acute or convalescent COVID-19. CDR3 DNA: TGTGCCAGCAGTTTACCGGAAGGGGGGCAGTTCTTC. The encoded protein is CASSLPEGGQFF.